Below, 20 T cell receptor beta chains from the same sample are listed, as sequenced in a study of beta chain features in type 1 diabetes. What was sequenced were expressed TCRB transcripts, since all of the isolated RNA had been reverse transcribed. Only in-frame clones appear in the TCRdb table, and some are missing; sequencing was by immunoSEQ multiplex PCR. Found here are roughly 500,000 clones, over 25% of them singletons; the top ten hold more than 0.055%. The sample comprised naive CD4+ T cells from blood. These receptors all stem from a man between 18 and 35 years old in good health.

The chain is built from TRBV4-3 and TRBJ2-3; TRBD2 matches at 9 bases. The junction had 10 bases not matched to a gene; V was cut back by 4 bases and J by 2 bases. CDR1 and CDR2 (germline): LGHNA, YSLEER. The CDR3 runs to 17 residues. The CDR3, as DNA: TGCGCCAGCAGCCCCTCGGTTAGCGGGAGAGTCACAGATACGCAGTATTTT. As protein: CASSPSVSGRVTDTQYF.

A few counts support this clone. The same CDR3 is also encoded by other DNA sequences in this sample. The CDR3 spells CAWSSGETQYF. For the CDR3, the DNA is TGTGCCTGGAGTTCGGGCGAGACCCAGTACTTC. This chain uses TRBV30 with TRBJ2-5; D gene ambiguous. Germline V gene lookup returns CDR1 GTSNPN and CDR2 SVGIG (reference sequence). The CDR3 spans 11 residues. V was cut by 2 bases and J by 5 bases, with 6 bases left in between.

This chain connects TRBV30 to TRBJ1-2; no clear D gene. The V end was cut by 0 bases, the J end by 7 bases, with 6 bases between. Germline CDR1 and CDR2: GTSNPN and SVGIG (reference sequence). The CDR3 length is 11 residues. CDR3 protein: CAWSVVSGYTF. CDR3 nucleotide sequence: TGTGCCTGGAGTGTTGTATCTGGCTACACCTTC.

This clone was seen more than once but under ten times. CDR3 nucleotide sequence: TGTGCCAGCAGATGGACTAGCGCGGAAGAGACCCAGTACTTC. It yields the protein CASRWTSAEETQYF. The gene calls are TRBV28 and TRBJ2-5; 9 bases align to TRBD2. CDR3 length: 14 residues. With V trimmed by 6 bases and J by 3 bases, 5 bases remained unmatched. In germline, CDR1 is MDHEN, CDR2 SYDVKM.

V is TRBV7-9 and J is TRBJ2-7; possibly TRBD1 or TRBD2 for D (5 bases each). The CDR3 is made up of 13 amino acids. V gave up 5 bases and J gave up 2 bases, with 10 bases separating them. CDR1 is SEHNR, CDR2 FQNEAQ, per germline (reference sequence). This CDR3 is CASSRDRAYEQYF. CDR3 bases: TGTGCCAGCAGCCGGGACCGAGCCTACGAGCAGTACTTC.

The chain is built from TRBV5-6 and TRBJ2-3, with 11 positions matching TRBD2. Trimming removed 0 bases from V and 2 bases from J; junction bases left unmatched: 2. The CDR3 has 16 amino acids. The germline V gene encodes CDR1 SGHDT and CDR2 YYEEEE. CDR3 in amino acids: CASSLGTSGYTDTQYF. DNA for the CDR3: TGTGCCAGCAGCTTGGGGACTAGCGGGTACACAGATACGCAGTATTTT.

Only a few counts were recorded for this clone. This chain links TRBV29-1 with TRBJ2-5; TRBD1 aligns across 10 bases. The germline gives CDR1 SQVTM, CDR2 ANQGSEA. The CDR3 is made up of 13 amino acids. J lost 5 bases, V lost 6 bases, and 6 bases had no gene match. The CDR3 nucleotides read TGCAGCGTGGTGACAGGGGGCTGGGAGACCCAGTACTTC. Amino acids: CSVVTGGWETQYF.

Remarks on this clone: At the DNA level, this CDR3 is encoded by other sequences in the same sample as well. CDR3 in DNA: TGTGCCAGCAGGTCAGGTTCCTCCTACGAGCAGTACTTC. It specifies CASRSGSSYEQYF. This chain links TRBV28 with TRBJ2-7; D gene ambiguous. The CDR3 extends over 13 amino acids. V was trimmed by 6 bases and J by 0 bases, leaving 9 bases between them. CDR1 is MDHEN, CDR2 SYDVKM, per germline.

In its sample, this clone was seen a few times. This chain links TRBV7-9 with TRBJ2-5; 14 bases are shared with TRBD2. Germline CDR1 is SEHNR and CDR2 is FQNEAQ (reference sequence). V shed 7 bases and J 5 bases; nucleotides not matched to a gene: 3. The CDR3 has 14 amino acids. CDR3 in DNA: TGTGCCAGCACGAGACTAGCGGGAGGGGAGACCCAGTACTTC. Amino acid sequence: CASTRLAGGETQYF.

This clone was observed a handful of times. The CDR3 DNA follows: TGTGCCAGCTCACCAGGACTAGGCTACGAGCAGTACTTC. It translates to CASSPGLGYEQYF. This chain joins TRBV18 and TRBJ2-7; 7 bases match TRBD2. The germline CDR1 and CDR2 sequences are KGHSH and LQKENI. This CDR3 comprises 13 residues. V lost 2 bases to trimming and J lost 3 bases; unmatched junction nucleotides: 1.

This clone occurred once. J is TRBJ2-7 and V is TRBV7-2; 15 nucleotides agree with TRBD2. The J segment lost 2 bases and the V segment lost 5 bases, leaving 4 bases of the junction unmatched. CDR1 is SGHTA and CDR2 is FQGNSA in the germline V gene. The CDR3 spans 16 residues. For the CDR3, the DNA is TGTGCCAGCAGCCGGGGACTAGCGGGAGGAGCCTACGAGCAGTACTTC. Its translation: CASSRGLAGGAYEQYF.

CDR3 nucleotide sequence: TGTGCCAGCAGTTGGGGGCCAGATACGCAGTATTTT. It encodes CASSWGPDTQYF. The V call is TRBV28, the J call TRBJ2-3, with TRBD1 as a possible D gene (6 bases). The germline CDR1 and CDR2 sequences are MDHEN and SYDVKM. V was trimmed by 4 bases and J by 4 bases, leaving 6 bases between them. The CDR3 has 12 residues.

This clone has just one count. The chain combines TRBV4-1 with TRBJ2-7, with 8 bases lining up with TRBD1. The germline V gene has CDR1 MGHRA and CDR2 YSYEKL. The trim removed 1 base at V and 3 bases at J, leaving 8 bases unmatched. The CDR3 is made up of 16 amino acids. The CDR3: CASSQVEARGLYEQYF. CDR3 nucleotide sequence: TGCGCCAGCAGCCAAGTTGAAGCCAGGGGGCTCTACGAGCAGTACTTC.

This clone was observed once. The V call is TRBV10-3, the J call TRBJ2-1; 10 bases line up with TRBD2. The length of the CDR3 is 16 residues. Trimming at V came to 4 bases and at J to 2 bases, leaving 5 bases not matched to a gene. The germline gives CDR1 ENHRY, CDR2 SYGVKD. The CDR3, as DNA: TGTGCCATCAGTGGAGAAGCGGGAGGGACCTACAATGAGCAGTTCTTC. This sequence encodes CAISGEAGGTYNEQFF.

With respect to this clone: A junction end diverges from the germline sequence, so it may reflect a read error. The chain employs TRBV30 and TRBJ2-6; D gene ambiguous. CDR1 GTSNPN and CDR2 SVGIG come from the germline V gene (reference sequence). The CDR3 extends over 13 amino acids. In nucleotides, the CDR3 is TGTGCCTGGAGTGTTGCCCGAGCCAACGGCCTGACTTTC. Its protein product is CAWSVARANGLTF.

The chain combines TRBV4-2 with TRBJ1-2; 9 bases map to TRBD1. Looked up from germline, CDR1 is LGHNA and CDR2 is YNFKEQ. J lost 4 bases, V lost 0 bases, and 3 bases had no gene match. This CDR3 has 15 residues. The CDR3 spells CASSQEEQGAYGYTF. As DNA, the CDR3 is TGTGCCAGCAGCCAAGAGGAACAGGGGGCCTATGGCTACACCTTC.

This clone was observed a few times. The chain carries TRBV4-3 and TRBJ1-1; D ambiguous. Trimming left V 3 bases short and J 6 bases short, with 17 bases between. Per germline, CDR1 LGHNA and CDR2 YSLEER. CDR3 length equals 15 residues. CDR3 amino acids: CASSHGSKYQPEAFF. CDR3 DNA: TGCGCCAGCAGCCACGGATCTAAGTACCAACCTGAAGCTTTCTTT.

This sequence joins TRBV30 and TRBJ2-1, with 13 bases that match TRBD2. The CDR3 spans 15 residues. V was pared by 2 bases and J by 8 bases, with 6 bases of the junction left unmatched. Germline CDR1 and CDR2: GTSNPN and SVGIG (reference sequence). Here the CDR3 DNA reads TGTGCCTGGAGTCCCGGACTAGCGGGAGAGGATGAGCAGTTCTTC. The encoded protein is CAWSPGLAGEDEQFF.

This chain connects TRBV5-1 to TRBJ2-1; possibly TRBD1 for D (5 bases). The CDR3 is made up of 15 amino acids. Germline loops: CDR1 SGHRS, CDR2 YFSETQ. Trimming removed 3 bases from V and 1 base from J, with 11 bases in between. The CDR3: CASSYTGTSYNEQFF. Here the CDR3 DNA reads TGCGCCAGCAGCTATACAGGAACTTCCTACAATGAGCAGTTCTTC.

The rearrangement links TRBV30 to TRBJ2-5; D uncertain. The V gene lost 3 bases and the J gene lost 9 bases, with 17 bases spanning the gap. Germline loops: CDR1 GTSNPN, CDR2 SVGIG (reference sequence). This CDR3 has 13 amino acids. The CDR3 nucleotides are TGTGCCTGGAGGGGTAACCCCAATTGGCCCCAGTACTTC. As protein: CAWRGNPNWPQYF.